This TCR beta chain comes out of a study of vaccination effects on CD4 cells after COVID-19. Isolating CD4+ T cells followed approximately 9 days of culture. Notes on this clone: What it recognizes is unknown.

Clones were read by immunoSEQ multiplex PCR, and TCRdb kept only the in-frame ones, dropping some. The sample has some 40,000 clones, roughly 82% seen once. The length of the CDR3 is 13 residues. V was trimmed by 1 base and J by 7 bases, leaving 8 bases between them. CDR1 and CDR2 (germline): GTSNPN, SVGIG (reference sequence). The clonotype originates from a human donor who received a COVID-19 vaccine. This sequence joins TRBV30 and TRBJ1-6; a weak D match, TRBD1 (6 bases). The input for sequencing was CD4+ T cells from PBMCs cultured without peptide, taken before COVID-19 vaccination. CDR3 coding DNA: TGTGCCTGGAGTGGTCAGGGGAATTCACCCCTCCACTTT. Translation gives CAWSGQGNSPLHF.